This T cell receptor beta chain stems from a study of T cell repertoires in cytomegalovirus infection. Study-level information: Signatures in public TCR beta sequences pointed to both CMV infection and matching HLA type. Broader study findings: Clonotype analysis showed dominance of the ex vivo response by HLA-C-restricted CMV-specific TCR beta clonotypes. Cumulative public TCR beta family frequency identified carriers of CMV plus the relevant HLA.

TCRdb processed the reads anew with MiXCR; each CDR3 protein has one entry. The sample yields almost 300,000 distinct CDR3 sequences, 9.6% seen once. This clonotype was seen ten or more times. Antigen: not known. The CDR3 is 12 residues long. Germline-derived CDR1 and CDR2 are MDHEN and SYDVKM. Between the trimmed V and J ends, which lost 8 bases and 7 bases, there was a span of 9 bases. The gene calls are TRBV28 and TRBJ1-6; no definite D call. Sequences were obtained from PBMCs. This clonotype originated in a human donor in good health (CMV status not recorded). Some clones in this sample may be carry-over from other donors' samples. In nucleotides, the CDR3 is TGTGCCAGCGGGCAGACCAATTCACCCCTCCACTTT. Protein: CASGQTNSPLHF.